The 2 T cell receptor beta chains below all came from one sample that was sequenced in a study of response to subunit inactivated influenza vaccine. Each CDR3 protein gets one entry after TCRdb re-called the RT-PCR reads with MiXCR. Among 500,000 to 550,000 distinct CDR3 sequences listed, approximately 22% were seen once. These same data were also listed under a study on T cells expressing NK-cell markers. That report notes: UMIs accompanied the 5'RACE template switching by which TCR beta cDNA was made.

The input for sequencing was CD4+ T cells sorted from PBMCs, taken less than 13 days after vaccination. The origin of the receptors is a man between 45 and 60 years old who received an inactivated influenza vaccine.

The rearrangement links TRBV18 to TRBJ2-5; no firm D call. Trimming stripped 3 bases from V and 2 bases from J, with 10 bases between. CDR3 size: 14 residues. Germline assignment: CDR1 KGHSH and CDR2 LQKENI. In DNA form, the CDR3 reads TGTGCCAGCTCACCGACGGCAGAACAAGAGACCCAGTACTTC. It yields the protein CASSPTAEQETQYF.

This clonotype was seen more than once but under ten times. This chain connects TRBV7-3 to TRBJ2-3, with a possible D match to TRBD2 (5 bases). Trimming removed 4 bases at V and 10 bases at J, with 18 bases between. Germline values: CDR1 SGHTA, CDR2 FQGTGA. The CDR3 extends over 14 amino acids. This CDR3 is CASSSGPYSVAQYF. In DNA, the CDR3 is TGTGCCAGCAGCTCTGGCCCCTATAGCGTGGCGCAGTATTTT.